This T cell receptor (beta chain) was sequenced for a study of regulatory T cells in long-lasting Graves disease. The CDR3 contains 15 residues. Trimming cost V 2 bases and J 7 bases; bases outside gene matches: 9. Per germline, CDR1 SEHNR and CDR2 FQNEAQ (reference sequence). Both iRepertoire HTBI primers and Arm-PCR of CDR3 regions were used to build the TCR beta libraries. TCRdb analysed the multiplex PCR reads with MiXCR anew, one entry per CDR3 protein. The sample contains under 800,000 distinct CDR3 sequences, 15% to 20% of which appear only once. Time point: newly diagnosed GD, antithyroid drugs for less than 3 months. The TCR library was prepared using RNA isolated from PBMCs. This clonotype was seen a handful of times. This same sample was also part of a study on T cells in Graves' hyperthyroidism and ophthalmopathy.

Sequenced material: peripheral blood mononuclear cells (PBMCs), taken at new diagnosis, from a patient treated with antithyroid drugs. The receptor was isolated from a woman aged 30 to 39 with Graves disease. The V and J genes are TRBV7-9 and TRBJ1-1; TRBD1 aligns across 8 bases. As DNA, the CDR3 is TGTGCCAGCAGCTTAATTGGGACAGGTAATGTTGAAGCTTTCTTT. Protein product: CASSLIGTGNVEAFF.